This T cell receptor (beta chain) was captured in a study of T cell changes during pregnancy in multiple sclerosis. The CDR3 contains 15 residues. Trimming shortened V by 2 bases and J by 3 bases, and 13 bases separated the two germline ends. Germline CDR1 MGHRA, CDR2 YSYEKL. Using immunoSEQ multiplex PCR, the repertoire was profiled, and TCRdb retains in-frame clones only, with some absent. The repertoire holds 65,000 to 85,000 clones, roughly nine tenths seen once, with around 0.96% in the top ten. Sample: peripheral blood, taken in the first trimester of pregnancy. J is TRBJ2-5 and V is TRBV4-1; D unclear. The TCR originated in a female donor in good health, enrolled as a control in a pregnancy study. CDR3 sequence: CASSQRRVSEETQYF. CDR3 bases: TGCGCCAGCAGCCAAAGACGGGTGTCCGAAGAGACCCAGTACTTC.